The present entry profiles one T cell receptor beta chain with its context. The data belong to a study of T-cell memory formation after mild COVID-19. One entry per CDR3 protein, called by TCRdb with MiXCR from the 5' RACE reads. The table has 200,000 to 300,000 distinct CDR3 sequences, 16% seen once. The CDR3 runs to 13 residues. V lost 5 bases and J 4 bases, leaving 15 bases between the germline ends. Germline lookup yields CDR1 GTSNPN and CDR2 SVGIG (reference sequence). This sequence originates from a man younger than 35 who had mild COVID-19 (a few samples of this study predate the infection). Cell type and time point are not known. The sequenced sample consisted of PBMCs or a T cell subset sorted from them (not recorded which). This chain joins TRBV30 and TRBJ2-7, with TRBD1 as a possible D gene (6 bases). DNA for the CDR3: TGTGCCTGGGAATCGGGACAAGATTACGAGCAGTACTTC. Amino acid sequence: CAWESGQDYEQYF.